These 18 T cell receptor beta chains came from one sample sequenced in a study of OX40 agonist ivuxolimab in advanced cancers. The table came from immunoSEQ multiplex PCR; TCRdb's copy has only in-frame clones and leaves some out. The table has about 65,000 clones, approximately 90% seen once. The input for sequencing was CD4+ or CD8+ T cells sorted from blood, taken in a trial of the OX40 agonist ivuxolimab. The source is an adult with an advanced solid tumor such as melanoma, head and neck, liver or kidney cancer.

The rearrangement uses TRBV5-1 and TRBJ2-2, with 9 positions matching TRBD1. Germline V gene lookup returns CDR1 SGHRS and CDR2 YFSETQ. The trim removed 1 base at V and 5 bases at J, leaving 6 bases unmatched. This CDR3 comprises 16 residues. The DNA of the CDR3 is TGCGCCAGCAGCTTGTTCCGGGGACAGGGAACCGGGGAGCTGTTTTTT. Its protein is CASSLFRGQGTGELFF.

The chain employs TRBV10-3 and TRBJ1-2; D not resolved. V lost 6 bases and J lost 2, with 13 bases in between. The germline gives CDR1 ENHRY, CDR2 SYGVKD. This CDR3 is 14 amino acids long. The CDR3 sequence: CAIRNGEGNYGYTF. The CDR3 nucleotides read TGTGCCATCAGAAACGGGGAAGGAAACTATGGCTACACCTTC.

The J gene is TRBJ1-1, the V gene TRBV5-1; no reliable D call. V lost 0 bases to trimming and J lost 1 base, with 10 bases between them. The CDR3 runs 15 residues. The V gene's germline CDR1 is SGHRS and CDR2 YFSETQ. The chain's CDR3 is CASSLALRANTEAFF. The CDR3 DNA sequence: TGCGCCAGCAGCTTGGCCCTGCGGGCGAACACTGAAGCTTTCTTT.

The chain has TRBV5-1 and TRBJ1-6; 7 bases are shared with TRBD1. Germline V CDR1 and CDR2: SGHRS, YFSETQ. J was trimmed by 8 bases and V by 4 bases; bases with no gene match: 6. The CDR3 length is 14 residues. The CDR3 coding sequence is TGCGCCAGCAGCCCAACAGGGGATGATTCACCCCTCCACTTT. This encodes CASSPTGDDSPLHF.

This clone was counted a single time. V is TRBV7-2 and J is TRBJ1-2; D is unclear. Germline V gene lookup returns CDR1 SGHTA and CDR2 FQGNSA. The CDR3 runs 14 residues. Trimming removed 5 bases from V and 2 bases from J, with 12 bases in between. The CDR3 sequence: CASSPKGPNYGYTF. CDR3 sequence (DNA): TGTGCCAGCAGCCCAAAGGGCCCAAACTATGGCTACACCTTC.

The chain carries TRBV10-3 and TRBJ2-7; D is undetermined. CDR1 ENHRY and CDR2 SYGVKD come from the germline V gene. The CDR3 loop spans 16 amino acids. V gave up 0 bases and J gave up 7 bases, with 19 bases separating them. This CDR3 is CAISESGRNSPGEQYF. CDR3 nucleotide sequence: TGTGCCATCAGTGAGTCTGGCAGGAATTCTCCCGGGGAGCAGTACTTC.

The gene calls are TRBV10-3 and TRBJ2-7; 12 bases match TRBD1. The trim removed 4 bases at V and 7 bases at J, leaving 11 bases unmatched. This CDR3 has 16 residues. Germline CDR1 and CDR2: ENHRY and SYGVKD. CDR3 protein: CAISGGQGARGGEQYF. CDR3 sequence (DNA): TGTGCCATCAGTGGGGGACAGGGGGCCCGAGGAGGGGAGCAGTACTTC.

The CDR3 DNA is TGTGCCAGCACCGAGATCGGTTCTAGCGGGGATACGCAGTATTTT. This encodes CASTEIGSSGDTQYF. The chain is built from TRBV5-8 and TRBJ2-3; 8 bases align to TRBD2. The germline gives CDR1 SGHTS, CDR2 YDEGEE. J gave up 6 bases and V 6 bases, and 12 bases lay outside the gene matches. The CDR3 covers 15 residues. The full variable domain, completed using reference TRBV5-8 and TRBJ2-3, is EAGVTQSPTHLIKTRGQQATLRCSPISGHTSVYWYQQALGLGLQFLLWYDEGEERNRGNFPPRFSGRQFPNYSSELNVNALELEDSALYLCASTEIGSSGDTQYFGPGTRLTVL.

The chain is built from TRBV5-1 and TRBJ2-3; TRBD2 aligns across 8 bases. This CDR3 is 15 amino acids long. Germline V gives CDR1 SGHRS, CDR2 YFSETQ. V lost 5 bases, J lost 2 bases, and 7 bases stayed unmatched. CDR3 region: CASRAAGGSTDTQYF. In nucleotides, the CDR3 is TGCGCCAGCAGGGCCGCGGGGGGATCCACAGATACGCAGTATTTT.

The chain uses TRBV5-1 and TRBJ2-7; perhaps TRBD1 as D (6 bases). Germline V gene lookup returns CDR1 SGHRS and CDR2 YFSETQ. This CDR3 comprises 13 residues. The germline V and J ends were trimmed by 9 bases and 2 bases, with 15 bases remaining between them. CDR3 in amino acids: CATKRQGTYEQYF. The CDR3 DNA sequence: TGCGCCACCAAGCGGCAGGGGACCTACGAGCAGTACTTC.

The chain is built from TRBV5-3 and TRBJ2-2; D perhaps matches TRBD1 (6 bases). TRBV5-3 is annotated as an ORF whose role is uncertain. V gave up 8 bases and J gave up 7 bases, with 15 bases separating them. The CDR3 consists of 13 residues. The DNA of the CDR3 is TGTGCCAGCAGCACCACAGGGAACGGGGAGCTGTTTTTT. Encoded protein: CASSTTGNGELFF.

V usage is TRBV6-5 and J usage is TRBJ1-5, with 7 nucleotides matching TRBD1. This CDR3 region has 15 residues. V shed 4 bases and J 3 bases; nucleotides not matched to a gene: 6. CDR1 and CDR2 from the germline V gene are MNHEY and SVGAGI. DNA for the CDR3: TGTGCCAGCAGTTGGAGACAGGGACCCAATCAGCCCCAGCATTTT. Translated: CASSWRQGPNQPQHF.

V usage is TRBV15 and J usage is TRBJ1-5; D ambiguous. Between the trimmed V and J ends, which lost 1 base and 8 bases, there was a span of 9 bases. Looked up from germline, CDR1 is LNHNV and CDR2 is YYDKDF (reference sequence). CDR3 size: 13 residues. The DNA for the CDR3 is TGTGCCACCAGCAGAGTTATTCGGGAGCCCCAGCATTTT. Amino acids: CATSRVIREPQHF.

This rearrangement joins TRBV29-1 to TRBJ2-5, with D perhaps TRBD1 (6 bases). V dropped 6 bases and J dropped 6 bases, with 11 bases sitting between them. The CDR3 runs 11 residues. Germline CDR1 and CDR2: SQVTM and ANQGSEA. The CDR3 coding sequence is TGCAGCGTCGCAACAGGGAAGACCCAGTACTTC. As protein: CSVATGKTQYF.

CDR3: CASTPREGSGNTIYF. DNA for the CDR3: TGTGCCAGCACCCCCCGGGAAGGCTCTGGAAACACCATATATTTT. J is TRBJ1-3 and V is TRBV7-8; unclear D gene. V was pared by 7 bases and J by 0 bases, with 13 bases between. The length of the CDR3 is 15 residues. Germline V gene data show CDR1 as SGHVS and CDR2 as FQNEAQ.

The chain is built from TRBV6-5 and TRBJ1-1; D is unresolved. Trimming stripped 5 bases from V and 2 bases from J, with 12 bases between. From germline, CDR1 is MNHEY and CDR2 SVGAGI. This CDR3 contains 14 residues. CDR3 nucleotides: TGTGCCAGCAGTGCGCAGTCCGCCAACACTGAAGCTTTCTTT. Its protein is CASSAQSANTEAFF.

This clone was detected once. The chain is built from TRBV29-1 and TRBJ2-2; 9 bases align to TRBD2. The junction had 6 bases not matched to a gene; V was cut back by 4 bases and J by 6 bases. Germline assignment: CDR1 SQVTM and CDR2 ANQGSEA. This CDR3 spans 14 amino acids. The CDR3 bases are TGCAGCGTTGGGACTAGCGAGTGGGCCGGGGAGCTGTTTTTT. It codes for CSVGTSEWAGELFF.

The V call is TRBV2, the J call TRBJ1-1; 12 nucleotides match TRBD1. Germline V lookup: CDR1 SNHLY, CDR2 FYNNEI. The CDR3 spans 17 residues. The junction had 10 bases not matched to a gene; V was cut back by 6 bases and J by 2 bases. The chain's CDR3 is CASRATGTGGGNTEAFF. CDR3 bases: TGTGCCAGCAGAGCTACCGGGACAGGGGGCGGTAACACTGAAGCTTTCTTT.